The 21 T cell receptor beta chains in this list originate from one sample, sequenced in a study of T cell responses to AZD1222 COVID-19 vaccine. Repertoires were generated with immunoSEQ multiplex PCR, while TCRdb's copy carries only in-frame clones and drops some. The table lists just under 90,000 clones, 70% to 90% of them singletons. Material: peripheral blood, obtained on day 0 of AZD1222 vaccination. These receptor sequences come from an adult in good health.

This chain links TRBV30 with TRBJ2-7, with D unresolved. Trimming took off 0 bases at V and 6 bases at J, with 9 bases between the two ends. Per germline, CDR1 GTSNPN and CDR2 SVGIG (reference sequence). The CDR3 spans 12 residues. In DNA, the CDR3 is TGTGCCTGGAGTGTACCCCCGTCCGAGCAGTACTTC. Translating it yields CAWSVPPSEQYF.

A single count supports this clone. The gene calls are TRBV5-1 and TRBJ2-7; possibly TRBD2 for D (7 bases). Germline-derived CDR1 and CDR2 are SGHRS and YFSETQ. The germline V and J ends were trimmed by 4 bases and 6 bases, with 17 bases remaining between them. CDR3 size: 14 residues. The CDR3 sequence is CASSRDGGGGEQYF. The CDR3 bases are TGCGCCAGCAGCCGCGATGGGGGAGGGGGCGAGCAGTACTTC.

V is TRBV3-1 (or the pseudogene TRBV3-2) and J is TRBJ1-3; no firm D call. The CDR3 contains 15 residues. Per germline, CDR1 LGHDT and CDR2 YNNKEL (reference sequence). Trimming left V 4 bases short and J 4 bases short, with 14 bases between. In DNA, the CDR3 is TGTGCCAGCAGCCCCCGGGTTTTAAGGGGAAACACCATATATTTT. Translation gives CASSPRVLRGNTIYF.

The chain is built from TRBV7-9 and TRBJ2-7; D gene uncertain. The CDR3 has 16 residues. Between the trimmed V and J ends, which lost 1 base and 2 bases, there was a span of 15 bases. CDR1 is SEHNR and CDR2 is FQNEAQ in the germline V gene (reference sequence). CDR3 residues: CASSLGVGSRTYEQYF. The CDR3 DNA sequence: TGTGCCAGCAGCTTAGGGGTAGGGTCGAGGACCTACGAGCAGTACTTC.

The V gene is TRBV14, the J gene TRBJ2-7; D possibly corresponds to TRBD1 (6 bases). Deletions cut 0 bases from V and 6 bases from J, with 15 bases between. The germline V gene encodes CDR1 SGHDN and CDR2 FVKESK. This CDR3 contains 15 residues. This CDR3 reads CASSQDGQGLREQYF. The CDR3 nucleotides are TGTGCCAGCAGCCAAGATGGGCAGGGGTTACGCGAGCAGTACTTC. The whole variable domain, filled in from reference TRBV14 and TRBJ2-7, reads EAGVTQFPSHSVIEKGQTVTLRCDPISGHDNLYWYRRVMGKEIKFLLHFVKESKQDESGMPNNRFLAERTGGTYSTLKVQPAELEDSGVYFCASSQDGQGLREQYFGPGTRLTVT.

The chain combines TRBV28 with TRBJ1-2, with D tentatively TRBD1 (6 bases). CDR3 length equals 14 residues. Per the germline V gene, CDR1 is MDHEN and CDR2 is SYDVKM. The V end was cut by 7 bases, the J end by 10 bases, with 22 bases between. DNA of the CDR3: TGTGCCAGCAACTCCGGTGACAGGCGTAGCCTCTACACCTTC. Translation: CASNSGDRRSLYTF.

CDR3 DNA sequence: TGCAGCGTCCTGACAGGGTCAAGCACTGAAGCTTTCTTT. Translating it yields CSVLTGSSTEAFF. The rearrangement links TRBV29-1 to TRBJ1-1; 7 bases are shared with TRBD1. Germline CDR1 SQVTM, CDR2 ANQGSEA. With 6 bases clipped from V and 4 bases from J, the junction kept 8 bases outside the gene matches. The CDR3 runs to 13 residues.

The rearrangement links TRBV11-2 to TRBJ2-5; tentative D call: TRBD1 (5 bases). Germline loops: CDR1 SGHAT, CDR2 FQNNGV. Trimming left V 5 bases short and J 4 bases short, with 5 bases between. This CDR3 is built from 11 residues. The CDR3 region has the DNA TGTGCCAGCAGCAGGGGAGAGACCCAGTACTTC. Amino acid sequence: CASSRGETQYF.

The chain combines TRBV2 with TRBJ2-5; TRBD2 matches at 11 bases. The V gene end was trimmed by 8 bases and the J gene end by 5 bases; junction bases not matched to a gene: 10. From germline, CDR1 is SNHLY and CDR2 FYNNEI. The CDR3 covers 15 residues. The CDR3: CASGLAGSVVETQYF. Written as DNA, the CDR3 is TGTGCCAGCGGACTAGCGGGCTCGGTGGTGGAGACCCAGTACTTC.

The gene calls are TRBV6-5 and TRBJ1-2; D remains unclear. CDR1 MNHEY and CDR2 SVGAGI come from the germline V gene. Deletions cut 6 bases from V and 0 bases from J, with 11 bases between. The length of the CDR3 is 14 residues. The CDR3 coding sequence is TGTGCCAGCAGCCTCCGGGTGACTAACTATGGCTACACCTTC. This sequence encodes CASSLRVTNYGYTF.

This clone was picked up one time. The chain joins TRBV15 to TRBJ2-6; D not certain. The V gene's germline CDR1 is LNHNV and CDR2 YYDKDF (reference sequence). V was shortened by 0 bases and J by 4 bases, with 7 bases between the two germline ends. CDR3 length equals 15 residues. In DNA form, the CDR3 reads TGTGCCACCAGCAGAGATATCTCCGGGGCCAACGTCCTGACTTTC. Translated, it gives CATSRDISGANVLTF.

The chain couples TRBV3-1 (or the pseudogene TRBV3-2) to TRBJ2-4; D ambiguous. V was trimmed by 4 bases and J by 0 bases, leaving 7 bases between them. The V gene's germline CDR1 is LGHDT and CDR2 YNNKEL (reference sequence). The CDR3 is made up of 14 amino acids. CDR3 sequence (DNA): TGTGCCAGCAGCCCATCCCTAGCCAAAAACATTCAGTACTTC. This encodes CASSPSLAKNIQYF.

The chain combines TRBV27 with TRBJ2-7; D gene ambiguous. V lost 6 bases and J 2 bases, leaving 11 bases between the germline ends. The germline V gene encodes CDR1 MNHEY and CDR2 SMNVEV (reference sequence). There are 13 residues in the CDR3. Written as DNA, the CDR3 is TGTGCCAGCAGCCGGTGGCAGGCCTACGAGCAGTACTTC. Amino acid sequence: CASSRWQAYEQYF.

The chain joins TRBV29-1 to TRBJ2-1; D possibly corresponds to TRBD1 (6 bases). Germline V gene data show CDR1 as SQVTM and CDR2 as ANQGSEA. The V and J ends lost 7 bases and 6 bases respectively, with 19 bases between them. The CDR3 has 14 residues. The CDR3: CSGTGPGGANEQFF. CDR3 DNA sequence: TGCAGCGGAACAGGGCCCGGCGGTGCCAATGAGCAGTTCTTC.

The rearrangement uses TRBV19 and TRBJ1-5; D is ambiguous. Deletions cut 6 bases from V and 7 bases from J, with 16 bases between. Germline loops: CDR1 LNHDA, CDR2 SQIVND (reference sequence). The CDR3 covers 14 residues. The CDR3 DNA is TGTGCCAGTAGCCTAGAGGGCAGCCTACAGCCCCAGCATTTT. Translation: CASSLEGSLQPQHF. The full variable domain, its missing parts supplied by reference TRBV19 and TRBJ1-5, is DGGITQSPKYLFRKEGQNVTLSCEQNLNHDAMYWYRQDPGQGLRLIYYSQIVNDFQKGDIAEGYSVSREKKESFPLTVTSAQKNPTAFYLCASSLEGSLQPQHFGDGTRLSIL.

The chain couples TRBV16 to TRBJ1-5; no clear D. CDR1 is KGHSY and CDR2 is FQNENV in the germline V gene. The CDR3 has 12 residues. V was shortened by 3 bases and J by 6 bases, with 6 bases between the two germline ends. Here the CDR3 DNA reads TGTGCCAGCAGCCACCCGATTCAGCCCCAGCATTTT. This codes for CASSHPIQPQHF. Combining the CDR3 with reference TRBV16 and TRBJ1-5 gives the whole variable domain GEEVAQTPKHLVRGEGQKAKLYCAPIKGHSYVFWYQQVLKNEFKFLISFQNENVFDETGMPKERFSAKCLPNSPCSLEIQATKLEDSAVYFCASSHPIQPQHFGDGTRLSIL.

On this clone itself: The germline gene is not matched at one end of the junction; a read error may be the cause. The chain has TRBV24-1 and TRBJ2-3; D not resolved. Germline V gene data show CDR1 as KGHDR and CDR2 as SFDVKD. CDR3 length equals 12 residues. The CDR3 DNA sequence: TGTGCCACTAGTGACGTCACAGATACGCAGTATTTT. Protein sequence: CATSDVTDTQYF.

This chain connects TRBV15 to TRBJ1-4; D perhaps matches TRBD1 (5 bases). CDR1 is LNHNV and CDR2 is YYDKDF in the germline V gene (reference sequence). Trimming took 0 bases from V and 6 from J, leaving 11 bases between them. The CDR3 runs 15 residues. The CDR3 loop is CATSREGRVDEKLFF. In DNA, the CDR3 is TGTGCCACCAGCAGAGAGGGCAGGGTGGATGAAAAACTGTTTTTT.

This chain joins TRBV5-1 and TRBJ1-3, with 7 bases that match TRBD1. This CDR3 region has 16 residues. Germline V CDR1 and CDR2: SGHRS, YFSETQ. Trimming at V came to 0 bases and at J to 0 bases, leaving 3 bases not matched to a gene. The chain's CDR3 is CASSLAGTDSGNTIYF. The CDR3 region has the DNA TGCGCCAGCAGCTTGGCCGGGACAGACTCTGGAAACACCATATATTTT.

This chain connects TRBV5-8 to TRBJ2-1; possible D gene TRBD2, 5 bases. This CDR3 is 13 amino acids long. Trimming shortened V by 2 bases and J by 7 bases, and 10 bases separated the two germline ends. Germline V gives CDR1 SGHTS, CDR2 YDEGEE. The CDR3 loop is CASSFQAANEQFF. CDR3 nucleotide sequence: TGTGCCAGCAGCTTTCAAGCGGCGAATGAGCAGTTCTTC. The full variable domain, its missing parts supplied by reference TRBV5-8 and TRBJ2-1, is EAGVTQSPTHLIKTRGQQATLRCSPISGHTSVYWYQQALGLGLQFLLWYDEGEERNRGNFPPRFSGRQFPNYSSELNVNALELEDSALYLCASSFQAANEQFFGPGTRLTVL.

This clone occurred once. The chain links TRBV19 to TRBJ1-1; no firm D call. The germline V and J ends were trimmed by 6 bases and 0 bases, with 8 bases remaining between them. The CDR3 consists of 13 residues. Germline values: CDR1 LNHDA, CDR2 SQIVND (reference sequence). The CDR3 region has the DNA TGTGCCAGTAGCGGGAACATGAACACTGAAGCTTTCTTT. This encodes CASSGNMNTEAFF.